Each of the 29 T cell receptor beta chains below was sequenced from the same sample in a study of shared clonotypes between healthy human individuals. Some clones are missing from TCRdb's copy, which holds only in-frame ones; the method was immunoSEQ multiplex PCR. In the table there are approximately 1,500,000 clones, about 98% of which are singletons. Sequenced: naive CD4+ T cells sorted from blood. As for subset: CD45RA+ positively selected. These receptor sequences come from a man aged 25 to 40 in good health.

The rearrangement joins TRBV6-5 to TRBJ2-7; D unclear. The CDR3 covers 13 residues. The V gene lost 7 bases and the J gene lost 5 bases, with 15 bases spanning the gap. Germline V gene lookup returns CDR1 MNHEY and CDR2 SVGAGI. CDR3 protein: CASMSFFLDEQYF. The CDR3 bases are TGTGCCAGCATGTCCTTTTTCCTGGACGAGCAGTACTTC.

This chain uses TRBV9 with TRBJ2-6, with TRBD1 identical over 7 bases. Unmatched junction bases numbered 12, after V lost 4 bases and J lost 2 bases. Germline V gene sequence: CDR1 SGDLS, CDR2 YYNGEE. This CDR3 is built from 18 residues. CDR3 loop: CASSFQGVRSTGANVLTF. CDR3 nucleotide sequence: TGTGCCAGCAGCTTTCAGGGGGTCCGATCTACTGGGGCCAACGTCCTGACTTTC.

The V and J genes are TRBV30 and TRBJ1-3; 9 nucleotides align to TRBD1. The CDR3 contains 14 residues. The germline V gene has CDR1 GTSNPN and CDR2 SVGIG (reference sequence). The junction had 6 bases not matched to a gene; V was cut back by 2 bases and J by 7 bases. The CDR3 nucleotides read TGTGCCTGGAGTTTCTACAGGGGGCACAACACCATATATTTT. This gives the protein CAWSFYRGHNTIYF.

The J gene is TRBJ2-7, the V gene TRBV6-4, with 10 positions matching TRBD2. V lost 11 bases and J lost 6; bases outside the gene matches: 13. The CDR3 consists of 14 residues. Germline lookup yields CDR1 MRHNA and CDR2 SNTAGT. In DNA form, the CDR3 reads TGTGCCTATTCAAACGCTAGCGGGAGTATCGAGCAGTACTTC. Its protein product is CAYSNASGSIEQYF.

This chain uses TRBV7-2 with TRBJ2-7; a possible D gene is TRBD2 (6 bases). The CDR3 consists of 14 residues. Germline-derived CDR1 and CDR2 are SGHTA and FQGNSA. V was clipped by 6 bases and J by 6 bases, with 18 bases between them. The CDR3 spells CASSSTRSTREQYF. The CDR3 nucleotides read TGTGCCAGCAGTTCGACTAGGTCAACGCGCGAGCAGTACTTC. Filled out from reference TRBV7-2 and TRBJ2-7, the complete variable domain reads GAGVSQSPSNKVTEKGKDVELRCDPISGHTALYWYRQSLGQGLEFLIYFQGNSAPDKSGLPSDRFSAERTGGSVSTLTIQRTQQEDSAVYLCASSSTRSTREQYFGPGTRLTVT.

The chain is built from TRBV6-1 and TRBJ2-3; 8 nucleotides agree with TRBD2. The trim removed 2 bases at V and 2 bases at J, leaving 9 bases unmatched. CDR1 and CDR2 (germline): MNHNS, SASEGT. The CDR3 is 17 amino acids. For the CDR3, the DNA is TGTGCCAGCAGTGAACTAGACGGGGGACTAGACACAGATACGCAGTATTTT. Protein: CASSELDGGLDTDTQYF.

The rearrangement joins TRBV6-5 to TRBJ2-5; D possibly corresponds to TRBD2 (6 bases). The DNA end lines up better with TRBJ2-7; the J call may be wrong. CDR1 is MNHEY and CDR2 is SVGAGI in the germline V gene. The CDR3 sequence is 13 residues long. The CDR3 spells CASNPGVPYEQYF. CDR3 coding DNA: TGTGCCAGCAACCCGGGGGTACCCTACGAGCAGTACTTC.

This sequence joins TRBV7-8 and TRBJ2-7; D is ambiguous. The length of the CDR3 is 14 residues. Germline V lookup: CDR1 SGHVS, CDR2 FQNEAQ. V lost 1 base to trimming and J lost 3 bases, with 10 bases between them. The CDR3 region is CASSLETVNYEQYF. CDR3 bases: TGTGCCAGCAGCTTAGAAACAGTGAACTACGAGCAGTACTTC.

DNA for the CDR3: TGTGCCAGCAGTTTATTGGGTGCGGGAGTTACCGGGGAGCTGTTTTTT. It encodes CASSLLGAGVTGELFF. V is TRBV28 and J is TRBJ2-2, with 7 bases lining up with TRBD2. Germline trimming cut 1 base from V and 5 bases from J; bases unmatched to any gene: 7. In germline, CDR1 is MDHEN, CDR2 SYDVKM. This CDR3 region has 16 residues.

The chain uses TRBV7-8 and TRBJ2-7; D possibly matches TRBD1 or TRBD2 (5 bases each). In germline, CDR1 is SGHVS, CDR2 FQNEAQ. The CDR3 length is 13 residues. Trimming cost V 5 bases and J 3 bases, with 11 bases left between them. CDR3 DNA: TGTGCCAGCAGCACCTGGGACCGCTACGAGCAGTACTTC. Translation: CASSTWDRYEQYF.

The rearrangement links TRBV29-1 to TRBJ2-7, with D tentatively TRBD1 or TRBD2 (5 bases each). Germline-derived CDR1 and CDR2 are SQVTM and ANQGSEA. V lost 3 bases and J 9 bases, leaving 18 bases between the germline ends. This CDR3 spans 13 amino acids. The CDR3 bases are TGCAGCGTTGACACGGGACCCCCATTCGGGCAGTACTTC. Translating it yields CSVDTGPPFGQYF.

The CDR3 loop is CASIEGQGNQPQHF. The CDR3 DNA reads TGTGCCAGTATAGAGGGACAGGGGAATCAGCCCCAGCATTTT. The rearrangement joins TRBV19 to TRBJ1-5; 10 bases are shared with TRBD1. The V and J ends lost 7 bases and 4 bases, in that order; junction bases with no gene match: 4. This CDR3 has 14 amino acids. In germline, CDR1 is LNHDA, CDR2 SQIVND (reference sequence). The full variable domain, in which reference TRBV19 and TRBJ1-5 provide the parts outside the CDR3, is DGGITQSPKYLFRKEGQNVTLSCEQNLNHDAMYWYRQDPGQGLRLIYYSQIVNDFQKGDIAEGYSVSREKKESFPLTVTSAQKNPTAFYLCASIEGQGNQPQHFGDGTRLSIL.

V and J are TRBV28 and TRBJ2-7; weak D call: TRBD1 (6 bases). The CDR3 spans 14 residues. Trimming removed 10 bases at V and 4 bases at J, with 20 bases between. Germline-derived CDR1 and CDR2 are MDHEN and SYDVKM. CDR3 nucleotides: TGTGCCATTTCCCGCCGACAGGTTGCGTACGAGCAGTACTTC. Residues: CAISRRQVAYEQYF.

The rearrangement uses TRBV18 and TRBJ2-7; perhaps TRBD2 as D (5 bases). This CDR3 comprises 13 residues. The germline V gene encodes CDR1 KGHSH and CDR2 LQKENI. V dropped 4 bases and J dropped 5 bases, with 12 bases sitting between them. This chain's CDR3 is CASSQRAADEQYF. The CDR3 bases are TGTGCCAGCTCACAGAGGGCGGCAGACGAGCAGTACTTC.

The chain combines TRBV19 with TRBJ2-2, with D hard to call. The CDR3 consists of 15 residues. V dropped 7 bases and J dropped 0 bases, with 12 bases sitting between them. Germline assignment: CDR1 LNHDA and CDR2 SQIVND (reference sequence). CDR3 coding DNA: TGTGCCAGTACGTTGACGGGTTCGAACACCGGGGAGCTGTTTTTT. It encodes CASTLTGSNTGELFF. Supplemented by reference TRBV19 and TRBJ2-2, the full variable domain reads DGGITQSPKYLFRKEGQNVTLSCEQNLNHDAMYWYRQDPGQGLRLIYYSQIVNDFQKGDIAEGYSVSREKKESFPLTVTSAQKNPTAFYLCASTLTGSNTGELFFGEGSRLTVL.

This chain connects TRBV5-1 to TRBJ2-7, with a tentative D call TRBD1 (6 bases). The CDR3 runs 12 residues. Germline lookup yields CDR1 SGHRS and CDR2 YFSETQ. Trimming removed 5 bases at V and 7 bases at J, with 13 bases between. CDR3 coding DNA: TGCGCCAGCAGTCGAGGACAGCCAGAGCAGTACTTC. Protein: CASSRGQPEQYF. Complete variable domain (other parts from reference TRBV5-1 and TRBJ2-7): KAGVTQTPRYLIKTRGQQVTLSCSPISGHRSVSWYQQTPGQGLQFLFEYFSETQRNKGNFPGRFSGRQFSNSRSEMNVSTLELGDSALYLCASSRGQPEQYFGPGTRLTVT.

V gene TRBV18 combines with J gene TRBJ1-4; unclear D gene. V lost 0 bases, J lost 0 bases, and 11 bases lay in between. The CDR3 runs to 17 residues. Germline CDR1 KGHSH, CDR2 LQKENI. CDR3 DNA sequence: TGTGCCAGCTCACCACCGTCTTGGGGTGCAACTAATGAAAAACTGTTTTTT. It translates to CASSPPSWGATNEKLFF. The variable domain in full, with the rest retrieved from reference TRBV18 and TRBJ1-4, is NAGVMQNPRHLVRRRGQEARLRCSPMKGHSHVYWYRQLPEEGLKFMVYLQKENIIDESGMPKERFSAEFPKEGPSILRIQQVVRGDSAAYFCASSPPSWGATNEKLFFGSGTQLSVL.

In regard to this clone: Other DNA variants within this sample encode the same CDR3. V gene TRBV9 combines with J gene TRBJ2-5; 9 positions match TRBD2. The junction had 2 bases not matched to a gene; V was cut back by 0 bases and J by 2 bases. This CDR3 has 15 amino acids. Germline loops: CDR1 SGDLS, CDR2 YYNGEE. In DNA, the CDR3 is TGTGCCAGCAGCGTAGGACTAGCGGTACAAGAGACCCAGTACTTC. Translated: CASSVGLAVQETQYF.

This chain joins TRBV6-5 and TRBJ2-1, with D maybe TRBD1 (6 bases). The CDR3 totals 14 residues. Trimming stripped 4 bases from V and 6 bases from J, with 13 bases between. Germline V gene lookup returns CDR1 MNHEY and CDR2 SVGAGI. CDR3 amino acids: CASSFEGVTNEQFF. Written as DNA, the CDR3 is TGTGCCAGCAGTTTTGAGGGGGTTACCAATGAGCAGTTCTTC.

This chain joins TRBV7-2 and TRBJ2-2, with 7 bases lining up with TRBD1. The CDR3 is made up of 18 amino acids. With 4 bases clipped from V and 4 bases from J, the junction kept 15 bases outside the gene matches. Germline CDR1 and CDR2: SGHTA and FQGNSA. CDR3 residues: CASSSRVFLGQPTGELFF. The CDR3 bases are TGTGCCAGCAGCTCACGTGTGTTTTTGGGACAGCCCACCGGGGAGCTGTTTTTT.

V and J are TRBV7-2 and TRBJ1-1; no clear D. CDR1 is SGHTA and CDR2 is FQGNSA in the germline V gene. V was trimmed by 3 bases and J by 2 bases, leaving 7 bases between them. The CDR3 loop spans 13 amino acids. This chain's CDR3 is CASSLGENTEAFF. CDR3 DNA sequence: TGTGCCAGCAGCTTGGGTGAAAACACTGAAGCTTTCTTT.

V and J are TRBV5-4 and TRBJ1-2, with 8 bases fitting TRBD1. Looked up from germline, CDR1 is SGHNT and CDR2 is YYREEE (reference sequence). This CDR3 comprises 17 residues. Losses at the gene ends were 0 bases for V and 3 bases for J; bases not matched to a gene: 10. CDR3 sequence: CASSLGARGREDYGYTF. The DNA for the CDR3 is TGTGCCAGCAGCTTGGGGGCCAGGGGGCGGGAGGACTATGGCTACACCTTC.

This sequence joins TRBV10-3 and TRBJ2-1; TRBD1 might be the D (6 bases). Germline values: CDR1 ENHRY, CDR2 SYGVKD. Trimming shortened V by 11 bases and J by 4 bases, and 18 bases separated the two germline ends. The length of the CDR3 is 14 residues. The CDR3 nucleotides read TGTGCCTCACGTCTTGGGGACACTTACAATGAGCAGTTCTTC. It translates to CASRLGDTYNEQFF.

The V gene is TRBV6-1, the J gene TRBJ2-7, with 8 bases identical to TRBD1. V shed 5 bases and J 2 bases; nucleotides not matched to a gene: 8. The CDR3 contains 15 residues. Germline V gene data show CDR1 as MNHNS and CDR2 as SASEGT. The CDR3, as DNA: TGTGCCAGCAGTCCAATCCAGGGGGCCGCCTACGAGCAGTACTTC. Its protein product is CASSPIQGAAYEQYF.

The chain couples TRBV28 to TRBJ2-1; TRBD2 is a possible D gene (5 bases). The ends were cut back, 8 bases at V and 4 bases at J, with 21 bases in the middle. Germline values: CDR1 MDHEN, CDR2 SYDVKM. The CDR3 contains 16 residues. CDR3 sequence (DNA): TGTGCCAGCCCCTTGGTCGCGGGCACTAATTACAATGAGCAGTTCTTC. It yields the protein CASPLVAGTNYNEQFF.

The chain combines TRBV28 with TRBJ2-5, with TRBD2 matching over 9 bases. The V and J ends lost 5 bases and 5 bases, in that order; junction bases with no gene match: 15. CDR1 is MDHEN, CDR2 SYDVKM, per germline. This CDR3 contains 17 residues. The CDR3 coding sequence is TGTGCCAGCAGTCCTTCCCGGGCTAGCGGGAATCGGGAGACCCAGTACTTC. Encoded protein: CASSPSRASGNRETQYF.

This chain connects TRBV5-1 to TRBJ2-3, with D tentatively TRBD1 or TRBD2 (5 bases each). CDR1 SGHRS and CDR2 YFSETQ come from the germline V gene. The CDR3 totals 15 residues. Trimming took 4 bases from V and 0 from J, leaving 12 bases between them. As DNA, the CDR3 is TGCGCCAGCAGCCGGGATGGGGCTAGCACAGATACGCAGTATTTT. Translation: CASSRDGASTDTQYF.

This clone has a single count. The chain couples TRBV5-5 to TRBJ1-5; no definite D call. The germline CDR1 and CDR2 sequences are SGHKS and YYEKEE (reference sequence). The CDR3 is made up of 15 amino acids. Trimming cost V 3 bases and J 0 bases, with 10 bases left between them. The CDR3 spells CASSWEGFSNQPQHF. The CDR3 bases are TGTGCCAGCAGCTGGGAGGGCTTTAGCAATCAGCCCCAGCATTTT.

The chain carries TRBV7-7 and TRBJ2-2, with D perhaps matching TRBD1 (5 bases). Germline CDR1 is SSHAT and CDR2 is FNYEAQ (reference sequence). The CDR3 length is 14 residues. V was cut by 5 bases and J by 5 bases, with 12 bases left in between. The CDR3 DNA reads TGTGCCAGCAGCCGGGCCTCAGGGACCGGGGAGCTGTTTTTT. The encoded protein is CASSRASGTGELFF.